The 18 T cell receptor beta chains given below trace back to one sample, sequenced in a study of Graves' ophthalmopathy and Graves' hyperthyroidism. Amplified material comprised TCR beta CDR3 regions derived from RNA transcripts. An initial RT-PCR round employing HTBI primers preceded a second-round multiplex PCR. TCRdb re-analysed the multiplex PCR reads in MiXCR, keeping a single row per CDR3 protein. Here the sample spans some 360,000 distinct CDR3 sequences, about 18% being singletons. The source material was peripheral blood. Receptor source: an adult woman with stable Graves' hyperthyroidism.

Notes on this clonotype: Just one base apart from a much larger clone, this may be a read error. The J gene is TRBJ2-2, the V gene TRBV5-1, with TRBD1 identical over 7 bases. The trim removed 6 bases at V and 1 base at J, leaving 9 bases unmatched. CDR3 length: 16 amino acids. Germline V gene lookup returns CDR1 SGHRS and CDR2 YFSETQ. The CDR3 loop reads CASIFLPGGNTGELFF. CDR3 DNA: TGCGCCAGCATCTTCCTACCAGGGGGGAACACCGGGGAGCTGTTTTTT.

There are many counts of this clonotype. V gene TRBV29-1 combines with J gene TRBJ2-5, with unresolved D. Per the germline V gene, CDR1 is SQVTM and CDR2 is ANQGSEA. This CDR3 is 15 amino acids long. The ends were cut back, 2 bases at V and 0 bases at J, with 13 bases in the middle. The DNA for the CDR3 is TGCAGCGTTGAACCGAGGAAGTGGTACCAAGAGACCCAGTACTTC. Its translation: CSVEPRKWYQETQYF.

This clonotype was seen more than once but under ten times. This chain uses TRBV2 with TRBJ2-2, with D perhaps TRBD1 (6 bases). The CDR3 has 17 amino acids. V lost 6 bases and J lost 2, with 19 bases in between. Germline-derived CDR1 and CDR2 are SNHLY and FYNNEI. CDR3 amino acids: CASRLRQAILNTGELFF. DNA for the CDR3: TGTGCCAGCAGACTGAGACAGGCTATACTTAACACCGGGGAGCTGTTTTTT.

Remarks on this clonotype: This could be a read error, since a much larger clone is one nucleotide away. The rearrangement links TRBV20-1 to TRBJ1-1; 8 positions match TRBD1. Germline trimming cut 3 bases from V and 6 bases from J; bases unmatched to any gene: 6. This CDR3 contains 13 residues. The germline V gene encodes CDR1 DFQATT and CDR2 SNEGSKA (reference sequence). CDR3 amino acids: CSARQTGAPEAFF. The CDR3 coding sequence is TGCAGTGCTAGGCAGACAGGGGCCCCTGAAGCTTTCTTT.

This clonotype has a count of ten or more. The V gene is TRBV30, the J gene TRBJ2-5, with 8 bases fitting TRBD1. The length of the CDR3 is 15 residues. After removal of 2 bases from V and 1 base from J, the junction contained 6 bases not matched to a gene. From germline, CDR1 is GTSNPN and CDR2 SVGIG (reference sequence). The CDR3 protein is CAWSPGQEPQETQYF. The CDR3 nucleotides are TGTGCCTGGAGTCCGGGACAGGAGCCCCAAGAGACCCAGTACTTC. Looking up the rest from reference TRBV30 and TRBJ2-5 gives the full variable domain: SQTIHQWPATLVQPVGSPLSLECTVEGTSNPNLYWYRQAAGRGLQLLFYSVGIGQISSEVPQNLSASRPQDRQFILSSKKLLLSDSGFYLCAWSPGQEPQETQYFGPGTRLLVL.

This clonotype has at least ten counts. V and J are TRBV28 and TRBJ1-1; 9 bases line up with TRBD1. The germline CDR1 and CDR2 sequences are MDHEN and SYDVKM. V dropped 6 bases and J dropped 0; count of bases not matched to a gene: 8. The CDR3 runs 16 residues. Written as DNA, the CDR3 is TGTGCCAGCAGCTCTCCCGGGACAGGGTTGAACACTGAAGCTTTCTTT. It yields the protein CASSSPGTGLNTEAFF.

There are many counts of this clonotype. The chain is built from TRBV13 and TRBJ2-7; 11 bases are a match to TRBD2. The V gene's germline CDR1 is PRHDT and CDR2 FYEKMQ (reference sequence). The CDR3 covers 16 residues. With 5 bases clipped from V and 0 bases from J, the junction kept 6 bases outside the gene matches. CDR3 residues: CASSPGLADASYEQYF. CDR3 sequence (DNA): TGTGCCAGCAGCCCGGGACTAGCGGACGCCTCCTACGAGCAGTACTTC.

Ten or more counts support this clonotype. This chain connects TRBV28 to TRBJ1-2, with D possibly TRBD1 on 5 matching bases. V lost 6 bases to trimming and J lost 7 bases, with 18 bases between them. CDR3 length equals 14 residues. CDR1 MDHEN and CDR2 SYDVKM come from the germline V gene. This CDR3 is CASSRLGVSGGYTF. The CDR3 DNA reads as TGTGCCAGCAGCAGGCTGGGGGTTTCGGGTGGCTACACCTTC.

This clonotype came up a few times. Just one base apart from a much larger clone, this may be a read error. The V and J genes are TRBV27 and TRBJ2-2; D may be TRBD1 or TRBD2 (5 bases each). Germline assignment: CDR1 MNHEY and CDR2 SMNVEV (reference sequence). The CDR3 has 14 amino acids. CDR3 bases: TGTGCCAGCAGTTTGGGGGTGAACACCGGGGAGCTGTGTTTT. It yields the protein CASSLGVNTGELCF.

This clonotype was recorded at least ten times. The V call is TRBV7-9, the J call TRBJ1-1; D ambiguous. CDR1 and CDR2 (germline): SEHNR, FQNEAQ (reference sequence). CDR3 size: 13 residues. Trimming left V 5 bases short and J 8 bases short, with 15 bases between. The CDR3 is CASSPPRVTEAFF. The CDR3, as DNA: TGTGCCAGCAGCCCCCCGCGGGTCACGGAAGCTTTCTTT.

The sample holds many counts of this clonotype. The V gene is TRBV27, the J gene TRBJ1-1, with D uncertain. This CDR3 has 15 residues. Germline V lookup: CDR1 MNHEY, CDR2 SMNVEV (reference sequence). Trimming cost V 5 bases and J 3 bases, with 16 bases left between them. The CDR3 DNA sequence: TGTGCCAGCAGTCGGCGGAGGGAAATCGACACTGAAGCTTTCTTT. This translates into CASSRRREIDTEAFF.

The chain has TRBV12-3 or TRBV12-4 and TRBJ2-7; 10 positions match TRBD1. V was clipped by 5 bases and J by 4 bases; unmatched bases: 8. This CDR3 is built from 15 residues. Written as DNA, the CDR3 is TGTGCCAGCAGTCGGTCCGGGACAGGGGATTACGAGCAGTACTTC. It codes for CASSRSGTGDYEQYF.

This clonotype was detected ten times or more. The chain uses TRBV19 and TRBJ2-7; 12 bases are a match to TRBD2. V shed 4 bases, J shed 7 bases, and the junction held 5 bases outside the gene matches. Germline CDR1 is LNHDA and CDR2 is SQIVND (reference sequence). The CDR3 loop spans 14 amino acids. The CDR3 here is CASSRLAGVAEQYF. The CDR3 DNA follows: TGTGCCAGTAGTAGACTAGCGGGAGTCGCTGAGCAGTACTTC.

This clonotype was observed at least ten times. The gene calls are TRBV4-3 and TRBJ2-5; 9 bases are shared with TRBD2. The CDR3 loop spans 16 amino acids. Germline CDR1 is LGHNA and CDR2 is YSLEER. Trimming cost V 1 base and J 4 bases; bases outside gene matches: 7. The CDR3 is CASSQVVAGAGETQYF. DNA for the CDR3: TGCGCCAGCAGCCAAGTCGTAGCGGGAGCTGGAGAGACCCAGTACTTC.

V is TRBV20-1 and J is TRBJ2-5, with 7 bases aligning to TRBD1. The J segment lost 3 bases and the V segment lost 5 bases, leaving 9 bases of the junction unmatched. This CDR3 spans 14 amino acids. Germline lookup yields CDR1 DFQATT and CDR2 SNEGSKA (reference sequence). In nucleotides, the CDR3 is TGCAGTGCTTCGAAAAACAGGGGAGAAGAGACCCAGTACTTC. Translated, it gives CSASKNRGEETQYF.

This clonotype was detected many times. The chain carries TRBV20-1 and TRBJ2-5, with 10 bases aligning to TRBD2. The germline V gene has CDR1 DFQATT and CDR2 SNEGSKA (reference sequence). The CDR3 is 17 amino acids. J lost 0 bases, V lost 0 bases, and 7 bases had no gene match. The DNA of the CDR3 is TGCAGTGCTAGAGATAGGCTAGCGGGGGTGTACCAAGAGACCCAGTACTTC. Translation gives CSARDRLAGVYQETQYF.

This clonotype has ten or more counts. This chain joins TRBV6-2 or TRBV6-3 and TRBJ2-7, with 8 bases identical to TRBD2. The V gene end was trimmed by 5 bases and the J gene end by 4 bases; junction bases not matched to a gene: 7. The V gene's germline CDR1 is MNHEY and CDR2 SVGEGT. CDR3 length: 14 amino acids. The CDR3 DNA reads as TGTGCCAGCAGTACAATAGCGGGACCTTACGAGCAGTACTTC. Translation gives CASSTIAGPYEQYF.

This clonotype has a single count. The chain links TRBV28 to TRBJ2-4; maybe TRBD1 (5 bases). CDR3 length equals 14 residues. From germline, CDR1 is MDHEN and CDR2 SYDVKM. The V end lost 2 bases, the J end lost 6 bases, and 11 bases lay between the germline ends. DNA of the CDR3: TGTGCCAGCAGTTTAGTGGGGCGCGCAAACATTCAGTACTTC. It translates to CASSLVGRANIQYF.